The source of this T cell receptor beta chain is a study of vaccination and CD4 T cells after COVID-19. Scientists ran DNA taken from cultured CD4+ T cells through the Oncomine TCR Beta short-read assay for sequencing. TCRdb analysed the PCR reads with MiXCR anew, one entry per CDR3 protein. The table has some 10,000 distinct CDR3 sequences, about 60% seen once. Treatment specified: roughly 10-day PBMC culture with coronavirus spike peptide pools or control peptides (ViraFEST assay). With respect to this clonotype: Its specificity is unknown.

This receptor was obtained from a human donor who had recovered from COVID-19. Sequences were obtained from CD4+ T cells from blood, cultured in vitro.

The CDR3 DNA follows: TGTGCCAGCAGTGAAGAGCGTACAGGGGCTGGCTACACCTTC. Protein: CASSEERTGAGYTF. The chain couples TRBV2 to TRBJ1-2; 7 bases align to TRBD1. CDR1 and CDR2 (germline): SNHLY, FYNNEI. This CDR3 is built from 14 residues. The V segment lost 1 base and the J segment 7 bases; nucleotides outside the gene matches: 6.